This T cell receptor beta chain appears in the sequencing data of a study of T-cell reconstitution after alpha-beta-depleted transplantation in children. Unique molecular identifiers were used to barcode this TCRbeta library. TCRdb reprocessed the PCR reads via MiXCR and lists one record per CDR3 protein. The table has 800,000 to 1,000,000 distinct CDR3 sequences, about 29% seen once; the top ten hold 28%. Per germline, CDR1 SGHAT and CDR2 FQNNGV. The CDR3 is 14 amino acids. Trimming removed 8 bases at V and 1 base at J, with 15 bases between. V is TRBV11-2 and J is TRBJ2-7; TRBD1 is a possible D gene (5 bases). The source was PBMCs, mostly from graft donor cells, collected 360 days after TCRalphabeta/CD19-depleted stem cell transplant. This receptor was obtained from a boy younger than two who had a stem cell transplant for SCID, so the T cells may come from the graft donor. The CDR3 nucleotides are TGTGCCAGCTCCACGGTAAGGGGATCCTACGAGCAGTACTTC. Translated, it gives CASSTVRGSYEQYF.